This TCR beta chain is drawn from a study of yellow fever vaccine responses in identical twins. MiXCR was run by TCRdb on the RT-PCR reads, yielding one entry per CDR3 protein. The table has several hundred distinct CDR3 sequences, around 81% seen once; the top ten hold less than 15%. The material sequenced was T cells from blood (PBMCs), unsorted or a sorted subset (not recorded which), taken before or after yellow fever vaccination (not recorded which). The receptors originated from a woman under 30 who received the yellow fever vaccine.

The chain uses TRBV29-1 and TRBJ1-4; D is undetermined. This CDR3 comprises 12 residues. V lost 6 bases to trimming and J lost 10 bases, with 15 bases between them. The germline V gene encodes CDR1 SQVTM and CDR2 ANQGSEA. CDR3: CSVAEGSAKLFF. As DNA, the CDR3 is TGCAGCGTGGCGGAGGGTTCGGCAAAACTGTTTTTT. The whole variable domain, remainder taken from reference TRBV29-1 and TRBJ1-4, is SAVISQKPSRDICQRGTSLTIQCQVDSQVTMMFWYRQQPGQSLTLIATANQGSEATYESGFVIDKFPISRPNLTFSTLTVSNMSPEDSSIYLCSVAEGSAKLFFGSGTQLSVL.